This TCR beta chain appears in the sequencing data of a study of blood T cell repertoires in COVID-19 (dated by TCRdb to the early 2020s). For context, the study as a whole: Samples from collaborators originated in the United States, Italy and Spain and spanned both the acute and convalescent phases of COVID-19. The material from the prospective study consisted of cDNA or gDNA derived from T cells, B-cell-depleted T cells, or PBMCs. Deeply sampled blood TCRbeta repertoires from subjects exposed to, actively infected with, or recovered from COVID-19 were included in the dataset. The repertoires were released in a freely available public database intended as a resource for research on the immune response to SARS-CoV-2. Samples were obtained from the ongoing ImmuneRACE study (first 160 participants) and from 1,254 subjects provided by 6 global collaborators. Sample metadata almost always included a de-identified subject ID, COVID-19 status, age in years and sex. Where HLA class I and class II types were available, the types were taken from metadata supplied by the sample provider, not from assay-based typing.

The immunoSEQ Assay, a bias-controlled multiplex PCR, was used to amplify TCRbeta CDR3 regions from genomic DNA. In the original analysis: Nucleated cell counts per sample were estimated from amplification of reference gene primers within the assay. To quantify the absolute abundance of each unique TCRbeta CDR3 rearrangement, sequence reads were collapsed and filtered. For each sample, productive Simpson clonality was calculated as the square root of Simpson's diversity index across productive rearrangements. TCRdb obtained this table from immuneACCESS and retained in-frame rearrangements with V and J assigned. These tables miss some clones; where compared with another copy, unresolved V genes account for less than half of the shortfall, and the remainder is unexplained. The DNA gave D and trimming, while V, J and clone size come from that table. Present in this sample are 20,000 to 30,000 clones, around 94% of which were seen just once. The leading ten clones occupy under 4.5% of the sample.

Here is what the overall study found, with its caveats: The quantity of clinical and demographic metadata differed by source and by participant and was supplied without curation.

Trimming accounts for 4 bases at V and 8 bases at J, while the number of junction bases matched to no gene is 12. CDR1 and CDR2, per the germline V gene, are MNHNS and SASEGT. The CDR3 sequence holds 16 residues, the cysteine and phenylalanine included. Only CDR3 DNA remains: 48 bases, in frame from the first base. The collaborating institutions used their own protocols to collect whole blood in K2EDTA tubes. For TCRbeta analysis, collaborators shipped samples as frozen whole blood, isolated PBMCs, or DNA extracted from either of those sample types. In regard to this clone: Its target antigen remains unknown. No much larger clonotype is one base removed from it; base qualities were not supplied.

The sequence links TRBV6-1 to TRBJ2-1; 9 middle bases align to TRBD2. This receptor was taken from a woman aged 45 to 65 with active COVID-19. The material sequenced was peripheral blood. For the CDR3, the sequence is CASSGLSGGAGHEQFF. The bases read TGTGCCAGCAGTGGGCTTAGCGGGGGCGCCGGCCATGAGCAGTTCTTC.